This T cell receptor beta chain is from a study of human T cells and chemical hapten exposure. Regarding time point: pre-sensitization, week 0. Treatment given: therapeutic diphenylcyclopropenone sensitization with weekly scalp DPC. Samples of blood were obtained prior to the application of each patch test. Total RNA was isolated from unfractionated whole blood. TCRdb reanalysed the RACE reads using MiXCR and keeps one entry per CDR3 protein. This table holds roughly 260,000 distinct CDR3 sequences, about 8.6% found once. The CDR3 totals 13 residues. Trimming removed 5 bases at V and 6 bases at J, with 15 bases between. Germline V gene sequence: CDR1 DFQATT, CDR2 SNEGSKA (reference sequence).

The TCR comes from a woman in her thirties or forties with alopecia areata. Some clones in this sample may be carry-over from other donors' samples. The V and J genes are TRBV20-1 and TRBJ2-3; D may match TRBD1 or TRBD2 (5 bases each). The input for sequencing was whole blood, taken in connection with sensitization to the hapten diphenylcyclopropenone (DPC). As DNA, the CDR3 is TGCAGTGCTTGGGACCCCTCCCTCGATACGCAGTATTTT. This codes for CSAWDPSLDTQYF.